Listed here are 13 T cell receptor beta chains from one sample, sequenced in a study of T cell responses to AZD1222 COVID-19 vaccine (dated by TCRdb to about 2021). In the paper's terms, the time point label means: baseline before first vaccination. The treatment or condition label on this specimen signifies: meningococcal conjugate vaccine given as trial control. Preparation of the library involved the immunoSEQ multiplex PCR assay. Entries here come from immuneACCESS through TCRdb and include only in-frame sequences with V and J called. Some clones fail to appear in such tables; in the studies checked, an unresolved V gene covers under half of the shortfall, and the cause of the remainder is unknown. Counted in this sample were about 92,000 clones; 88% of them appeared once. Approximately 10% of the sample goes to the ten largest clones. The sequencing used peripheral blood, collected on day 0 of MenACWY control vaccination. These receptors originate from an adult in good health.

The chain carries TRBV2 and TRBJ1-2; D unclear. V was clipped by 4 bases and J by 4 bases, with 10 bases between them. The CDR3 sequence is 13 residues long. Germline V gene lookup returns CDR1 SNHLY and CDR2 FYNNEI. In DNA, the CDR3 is TGTGCCAGCAGTGCGGAGGGCCCCTATGGCTACACCTTC. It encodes CASSAEGPYGYTF.

CDR3 loop: CASKVASGDYYEQYF. In nucleotides, the CDR3 is TGTGCCAGCAAAGTGGCTAGCGGGGATTACTACGAGCAGTACTTC. J is TRBJ2-7 and V is TRBV2; the match to TRBD2 covers 9 bases. Germline values: CDR1 SNHLY, CDR2 FYNNEI. The V gene end was trimmed by 7 bases and the J gene end by 3 bases; junction bases not matched to a gene: 10. This CDR3 is built from 15 residues.

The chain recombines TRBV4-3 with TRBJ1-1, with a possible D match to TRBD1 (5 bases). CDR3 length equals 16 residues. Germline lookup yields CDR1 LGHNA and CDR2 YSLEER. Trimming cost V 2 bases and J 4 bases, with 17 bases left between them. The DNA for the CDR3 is TGCGCCAGCAGCCAAAATTTGCGCTCGGGGGGCACTGAAGCTTTCTTT. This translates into CASSQNLRSGGTEAFF.

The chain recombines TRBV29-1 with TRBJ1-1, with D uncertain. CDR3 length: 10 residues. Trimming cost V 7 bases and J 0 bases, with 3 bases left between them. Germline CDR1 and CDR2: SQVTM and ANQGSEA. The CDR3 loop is CSALNTEAFF. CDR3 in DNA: TGCAGCGCGCTGAACACTGAAGCTTTCTTT.

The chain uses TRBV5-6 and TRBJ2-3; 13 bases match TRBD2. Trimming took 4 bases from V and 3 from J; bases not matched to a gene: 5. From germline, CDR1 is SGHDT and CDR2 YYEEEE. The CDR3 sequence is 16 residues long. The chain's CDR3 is CASSVTSGGRTDTQYF. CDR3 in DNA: TGTGCCAGCAGCGTGACTAGCGGGGGGCGAACAGATACGCAGTATTTT.

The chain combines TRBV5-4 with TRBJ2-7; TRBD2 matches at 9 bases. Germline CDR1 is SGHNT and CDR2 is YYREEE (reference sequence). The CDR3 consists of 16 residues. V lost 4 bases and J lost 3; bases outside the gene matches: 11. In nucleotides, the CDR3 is TGTGCCAGCAGCCCCCCCCGGGCTAGCGGGGACTACGAGCAGTACTTC. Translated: CASSPPRASGDYEQYF. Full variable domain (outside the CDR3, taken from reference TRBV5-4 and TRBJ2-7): ETGVTQSPTHLIKTRGQQVTLRCSSQSGHNTVSWYQQALGQGPQFIFQYYREEENGRGNFPPRFSGLQFPNYSSELNVNALELDDSALYLCASSPPRASGDYEQYFGPGTRLTVT.

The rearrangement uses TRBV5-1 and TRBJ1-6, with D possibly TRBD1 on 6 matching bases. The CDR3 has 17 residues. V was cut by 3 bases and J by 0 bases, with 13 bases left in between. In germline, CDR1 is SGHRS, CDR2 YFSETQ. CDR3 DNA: TGCGCCAGCAGCTCGCGACAGGCCAGCTCCTATAATTCACCCCTCCACTTT. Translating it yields CASSSRQASSYNSPLHF.

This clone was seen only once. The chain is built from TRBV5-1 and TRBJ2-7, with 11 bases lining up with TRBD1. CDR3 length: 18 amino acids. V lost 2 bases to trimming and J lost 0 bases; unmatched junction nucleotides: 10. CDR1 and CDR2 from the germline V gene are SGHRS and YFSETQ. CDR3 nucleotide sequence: TGCGCCAGCAGCTTTGGACCCTTCGGGACAGGGGGCTCCTACGAGCAGTACTTC. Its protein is CASSFGPFGTGGSYEQYF.

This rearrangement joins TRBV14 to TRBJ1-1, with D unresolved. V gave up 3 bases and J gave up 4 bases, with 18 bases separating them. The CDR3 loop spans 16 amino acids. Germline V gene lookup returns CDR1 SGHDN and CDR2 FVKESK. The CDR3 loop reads CASSQDLGRVGTEAFF. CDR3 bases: TGTGCCAGCAGCCAGGACCTCGGGAGGGTGGGCACTGAAGCTTTCTTT.

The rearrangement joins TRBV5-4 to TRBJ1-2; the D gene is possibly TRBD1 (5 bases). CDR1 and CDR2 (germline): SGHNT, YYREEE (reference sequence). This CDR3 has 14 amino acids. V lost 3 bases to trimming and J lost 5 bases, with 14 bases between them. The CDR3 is CASSWDGTAYGYTF. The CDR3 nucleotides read TGTGCCAGCAGCTGGGACGGGACGGCGTATGGCTACACCTTC.

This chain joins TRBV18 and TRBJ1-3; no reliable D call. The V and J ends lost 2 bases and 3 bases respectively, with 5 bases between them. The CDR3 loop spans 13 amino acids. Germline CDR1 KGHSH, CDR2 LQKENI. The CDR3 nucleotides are TGTGCCAGCTCACCAGGGCTTGGAAACACCATATATTTT. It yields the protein CASSPGLGNTIYF.

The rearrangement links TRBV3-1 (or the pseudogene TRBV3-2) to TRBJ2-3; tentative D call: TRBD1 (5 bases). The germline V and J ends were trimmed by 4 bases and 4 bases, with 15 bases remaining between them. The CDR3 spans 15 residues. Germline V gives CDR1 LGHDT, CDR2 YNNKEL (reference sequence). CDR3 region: CASSRSRAVADTQYF. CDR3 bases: TGTGCCAGCAGCCGTAGCAGGGCCGTCGCAGATACGCAGTATTTT.

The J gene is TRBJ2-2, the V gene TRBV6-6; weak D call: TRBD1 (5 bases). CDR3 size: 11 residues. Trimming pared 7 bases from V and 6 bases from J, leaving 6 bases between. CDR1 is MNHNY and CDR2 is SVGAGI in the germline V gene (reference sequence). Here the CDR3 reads CASKGPGELFF. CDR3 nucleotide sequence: TGTGCCAGCAAGGGGCCCGGGGAGCTGTTTTTT.